These 19 T cell receptor beta chains came from one sample sequenced in a study of shared T cell receptors in the human thymus. TCRdb's copy holds only in-frame clones and misses some; the assay was immunoSEQ multiplex PCR. The profile shows approximately 660,000 clones, around 89% of them singletons. These same records also appear under a second study, on human thymus T cells.

Sequenced material: thymocytes. The receptors originated from a boy younger than two with a congenital heart defect.

This rearrangement joins TRBV5-4 to TRBJ2-1; 13 positions match TRBD2. Per the germline V gene, CDR1 is SGHNT and CDR2 is YYREEE (reference sequence). CDR3 length: 17 residues. J gave up 0 bases and V 5 bases, and 5 bases lay outside the gene matches. The CDR3 region has the DNA TGTGCCAGCAGAAGTGGGACTAGCGGGGTCTCCTACAATGAGCAGTTCTTC. Amino acid sequence: CASRSGTSGVSYNEQFF. Full variable domain (missing parts from reference TRBV5-4 and TRBJ2-1): ETGVTQSPTHLIKTRGQQVTLRCSSQSGHNTVSWYQQALGQGPQFIFQYYREEENGRGNFPPRFSGLQFPNYSSELNVNALELDDSALYLCASRSGTSGVSYNEQFFGPGTRLTVL.

The V and J genes are TRBV15 and TRBJ2-7; TRBD2 matches 11 bases. CDR3 length: 17 amino acids. Germline loops: CDR1 LNHNV, CDR2 YYDKDF (reference sequence). V gave up 1 base and J gave up 0 bases; unmatched junction bases: 5. The CDR3 DNA is TGTGCCACCAGCAGAGGTAGACTAGCGGGGATCTCCTACGAGCAGTACTTC. This encodes CATSRGRLAGISYEQYF.

The CDR3 region is CASSLAGWREEKNEQFF. The CDR3 DNA follows: TGTGCCAGCAGCTTAGCCGGTTGGCGGGAGGAGAAGAATGAGCAGTTCTTC. The chain links TRBV7-7 to TRBJ2-1, with 8 positions matching TRBD2. J was trimmed by 7 bases and V by 0 bases; bases with no gene match: 11. The CDR3 spans 17 residues. CDR1 and CDR2 from the germline V gene are SSHAT and FNYEAQ (reference sequence).

The chain carries TRBV2 and TRBJ2-7; TRBD1 matches 9 bases. This CDR3 is built from 13 residues. Germline CDR1 and CDR2: SNHLY and FYNNEI. J gave up 6 bases and V 8 bases, and 8 bases lay outside the gene matches. In DNA, the CDR3 is TGTGCCAGCCAAGGGACAGGGAGGCGCGAGCAGTACTTC. This encodes CASQGTGRREQYF.

V and J are TRBV7-2 and TRBJ2-2; 12 positions agree with TRBD2. Unmatched junction bases numbered 6, after V lost 2 bases and J lost 5 bases. Germline assignment: CDR1 SGHTA and CDR2 FQGNSA. CDR3 length: 17 residues. In DNA, the CDR3 is TGTGCCAGCAGCTTATCGACTAGCGGGAGAATAACCGGGGAGCTGTTTTTT. Translated, it gives CASSLSTSGRITGELFF.

The chain couples TRBV28 to TRBJ2-5; 7 bases are a match to TRBD1. The germline CDR1 and CDR2 sequences are MDHEN and SYDVKM. The CDR3 extends over 14 amino acids. Trimming cost V 5 bases and J 3 bases; bases outside gene matches: 6. As DNA, the CDR3 is TGTGCCAGCAGTCCCTTTGGGACAGAAGAGACCCAGTACTTC. Translation gives CASSPFGTEETQYF.

Written as DNA, the CDR3 is TGTGCCAGTAGCCTCTGGGACTGCCCAGATGAGCAGTTCTTC. Translated: CASSLWDCPDEQFF. The rearrangement joins TRBV19 to TRBJ2-1; D is possibly TRBD2 (6 bases). V was clipped by 6 bases and J by 8 bases, with 17 bases between them. The CDR3 totals 14 residues. CDR1 and CDR2 (germline): LNHDA, SQIVND (reference sequence).

The V gene is TRBV5-1, the J gene TRBJ2-3; 7 bases fit TRBD2. This CDR3 contains 14 residues. Germline-derived CDR1 and CDR2 are SGHRS and YFSETQ. Trimming cost V 6 bases and J 3 bases; bases outside gene matches: 7. The CDR3 loop reads CASKGGRGTDTQYF. The CDR3 DNA follows: TGCGCCAGCAAAGGCGGGAGAGGAACAGATACGCAGTATTTT.

The chain links TRBV6-5 to TRBJ2-7; unclear D gene. V gave up 0 bases and J gave up 3 bases, with 12 bases separating them. This CDR3 spans 15 amino acids. Germline assignment: CDR1 MNHEY and CDR2 SVGAGI. CDR3 region: CASSYSRRPLYEQYF. The CDR3 DNA sequence: TGTGCCAGCAGTTACTCGAGGCGTCCCCTCTACGAGCAGTACTTC.

The chain employs TRBV4-1 and TRBJ2-4; D perhaps matches TRBD1 (5 bases). The germline V gene has CDR1 MGHRA and CDR2 YSYEKL. Trimming took off 2 bases at V and 3 bases at J, with 17 bases between the two ends. The CDR3 extends over 17 amino acids. The CDR3 nucleotides read TGCGCCAGCAGCCAACCTAAAGGGGAAGTCGACAAAAACATTCAGTACTTC. Translating gives CASSQPKGEVDKNIQYF.

V and J are TRBV25-1 and TRBJ1-4; TRBD1 matches 7 bases. The CDR3 totals 14 residues. V lost 4 bases to trimming and J lost 6 bases; unmatched junction nucleotides: 5. The V gene's germline CDR1 is MGHDK and CDR2 SYGVNS. The CDR3 loop is CASSGRQGHEKLFF. In DNA, the CDR3 is TGTGCCAGCAGTGGACGACAGGGCCATGAAAAACTGTTTTTT.

The chain couples TRBV2 to TRBJ2-1; D perhaps matches TRBD2 (6 bases). In germline, CDR1 is SNHLY, CDR2 FYNNEI. V was shortened by 5 bases and J by 1 base, with 15 bases between the two germline ends. CDR3 length: 16 residues. Written as DNA, the CDR3 is TGTGCCAGCAGTTTTAGCGGTAAGGGGTCCTACAATGAGCAGTTCTTC. Encoded protein: CASSFSGKGSYNEQFF.

The V and J genes are TRBV9 and TRBJ2-2; 7 bases map to TRBD1. V lost 3 bases to trimming and J lost 3 bases; unmatched junction nucleotides: 2. The CDR3 is 14 residues long. Germline CDR1 SGDLS, CDR2 YYNGEE. The CDR3 spells CASSAGQDTGELFF. CDR3 nucleotides: TGTGCCAGCAGCGCCGGACAGGACACCGGGGAGCTGTTTTTT.

J is TRBJ2-2 and V is TRBV7-6; D is perhaps TRBD2 (5 bases). Looked up from germline, CDR1 is SGHVS and CDR2 is FNYEAQ. Trimming removed 2 bases at V and 1 base at J, with 17 bases between. CDR3 size: 18 residues. Here the CDR3 reads CASSLTGTSGGNTGELFF. The CDR3 DNA is TGTGCCAGCAGCTTAACCGGTACGAGCGGAGGGAACACCGGGGAGCTGTTTTTT.

This clone was seen a handful of times. The chain is built from TRBV19 and TRBJ1-2; 7 bases line up with TRBD1. The CDR3 is 13 amino acids. Trimming took 1 base from V and 8 from J; bases not matched to a gene: 4. Germline V lookup: CDR1 LNHDA, CDR2 SQIVND (reference sequence). The CDR3 sequence: CASSIARGTGYTF. The CDR3 nucleotides are TGTGCCAGTAGTATAGCCAGGGGGACCGGCTACACCTTC.

The chain is built from TRBV27 and TRBJ2-7; weak D call: TRBD1 (6 bases). The CDR3 length is 13 residues. V lost 8 bases to trimming and J lost 2 bases, with 13 bases between them. Germline V gene data show CDR1 as MNHEY and CDR2 as SMNVEV (reference sequence). The CDR3 reads CASGWGRAYEQYF. CDR3 nucleotides: TGTGCCAGCGGCTGGGGGCGGGCCTACGAGCAGTACTTC.

CDR3 coding DNA: TGTGCCAGCAGCGTCGGGACTCTAGAAGATGAGCAGTTCTTC. Protein product: CASSVGTLEDEQFF. V and J are TRBV9 and TRBJ2-1; TRBD2 is a possible D gene (6 bases). The CDR3 is 14 residues long. The V gene's germline CDR1 is SGDLS and CDR2 YYNGEE. The germline V and J ends were trimmed by 2 bases and 8 bases, with 14 bases remaining between them.

The rearrangement links TRBV6-6 to TRBJ1-5; D is possibly TRBD1 (6 bases). The germline CDR1 and CDR2 sequences are MNHNY and SVGAGI (reference sequence). V dropped 7 bases and J dropped 6 bases, with 13 bases sitting between them. The CDR3 totals 13 residues. The CDR3 loop is CASNRGASQPQHF. The CDR3 DNA is TGTGCCAGCAACCGGGGGGCCAGTCAGCCCCAGCATTTT.

The chain combines TRBV2 with TRBJ1-5; D not resolved. The CDR3 sequence is 15 residues long. Germline values: CDR1 SNHLY, CDR2 FYNNEI. V lost 0 bases, J lost 9 bases, and 15 bases lay in between. In DNA form, the CDR3 reads TGTGCCAGCAGTGAAGCGCTGGAGGATGATGGGCCCCAGCATTTT. The encoded protein is CASSEALEDDGPQHF.